Listed here are 17 T cell receptor beta chains from one sample, sequenced in a study of T cell changes during pregnancy in multiple sclerosis. The table came from immunoSEQ multiplex PCR; TCRdb's copy has only in-frame clones and leaves some out. The sample contains 45,000 to 55,000 clones, about 87% of which appear only once. Sequenced here: peripheral blood, sampled in the first trimester of pregnancy. These receptors were collected from a female donor with multiple sclerosis, enrolled in a pregnancy study.

V usage is TRBV5-6 and J usage is TRBJ1-3; D not certain. The CDR3 extends over 14 amino acids. With 3 bases removed from V and 0 bases from J, the gap between germline ends came to 7 bases. The germline CDR1 and CDR2 sequences are SGHDT and YYEEEE. This CDR3 reads CASSSSSSGNTIYF. In nucleotides, the CDR3 is TGTGCCAGCAGCTCCTCTAGCTCTGGAAACACCATATATTTT.

This clone has a handful of counts. The genes are TRBV7-2 and TRBJ2-4, with D perhaps matching TRBD2 (5 bases). This CDR3 spans 14 amino acids. In germline, CDR1 is SGHTA, CDR2 FQGNSA. The V gene lost 2 bases and the J gene lost 7 bases, with 12 bases spanning the gap. The CDR3 sequence: CASSLRGGNNIQYF. CDR3 coding DNA: TGTGCCAGCAGCTTACGGGGTGGGAATAACATTCAGTACTTC.

The chain employs TRBV5-6 and TRBJ2-5, with 9 nucleotides matching TRBD1. With 0 bases clipped from V and 12 bases from J, the junction kept 15 bases outside the gene matches. The CDR3 loop spans 16 amino acids. The germline V gene has CDR1 SGHDT and CDR2 YYEEEE. The CDR3 coding sequence is TGTGCCAGCAGCTTGGGGGCCGGGACAGGGTTACTAACCAAGTACTTC. Residues: CASSLGAGTGLLTKYF.

CDR3 coding DNA: TGTGCCAGCAGCTCGTATATCGGGGGACCGAAAGAGACCCAGTACTTC. This encodes CASSSYIGGPKETQYF. The chain couples TRBV27 to TRBJ2-5; weak D call: TRBD2 (6 bases). Germline V gene lookup returns CDR1 MNHEY and CDR2 SMNVEV (reference sequence). This CDR3 has 16 amino acids. V lost 6 bases and J lost 3, with 20 bases in between.

The chain is built from TRBV6-5 and TRBJ2-7, with D possibly matching TRBD1 (6 bases). Per germline, CDR1 MNHEY and CDR2 SVGAGI. Trimming pared 5 bases from V and 3 bases from J, leaving 14 bases between. The CDR3 is made up of 14 amino acids. The CDR3 nucleotides read TGTGCCAGCAGTAAGGGGGTTTTGGACTACGAGCAGTACTTC. Translated: CASSKGVLDYEQYF.

The rearrangement uses TRBV27 and TRBJ2-7; D may be TRBD2 (6 bases). The CDR3 spans 14 residues. CDR1 MNHEY and CDR2 SMNVEV come from the germline V gene (reference sequence). Trimming removed 3 bases from V and 0 bases from J, with 9 bases in between. CDR3 region: CASSFAGNSYEQYF. The CDR3 coding sequence is TGTGCCAGCAGTTTCGCGGGAAACTCCTACGAGCAGTACTTC.

This chain joins TRBV7-2 and TRBJ2-7, with 10 positions matching TRBD1. This CDR3 has 15 amino acids. CDR1 and CDR2 from the germline V gene are SGHTA and FQGNSA. The trim removed 1 base at V and 5 bases at J, leaving 5 bases unmatched. CDR3 nucleotides: TGTGCCAGCAGCTTAGTAGGGACAGGGGCCGACGAGCAGTACTTC. Amino acid sequence: CASSLVGTGADEQYF.

The chain links TRBV4-1 to TRBJ1-2; D not resolved. V was pared by 5 bases and J by 4 bases, with 14 bases between. This CDR3 spans 14 amino acids. CDR1 and CDR2 (germline): MGHRA, YSYEKL. The CDR3 reads CASSAFPVRYGYTF. The CDR3 DNA reads as TGCGCCAGCAGCGCCTTTCCGGTTCGCTATGGCTACACCTTC.

The chain couples TRBV5-6 to TRBJ1-5; 7 positions match TRBD1. V gave up 4 bases and J gave up 4 bases; unmatched junction bases: 5. There are 14 residues in the CDR3. CDR1 is SGHDT and CDR2 is YYEEEE in the germline V gene. Written as DNA, the CDR3 is TGTGCCAGCAGCCTGCGACAGGGAAATCAGCCCCAGCATTTT. Protein product: CASSLRQGNQPQHF.

The V and J genes are TRBV5-1 and TRBJ1-2; 10 positions agree with TRBD1. CDR3 size: 16 residues. Germline assignment: CDR1 SGHRS and CDR2 YFSETQ. The V and J ends lost 3 bases and 8 bases, in that order; junction bases with no gene match: 13. DNA of the CDR3: TGCGCCAGCAGCTCCCGACAGGGGGCGTCGGGTGTAGGCTACACCTTC. It encodes CASSSRQGASGVGYTF.

V usage is TRBV7-9 and J usage is TRBJ2-5; D gene ambiguous. The V gene's germline CDR1 is SEHNR and CDR2 FQNEAQ (reference sequence). Deletions cut 3 bases from V and 2 bases from J, with 10 bases between. The length of the CDR3 is 14 residues. The chain's CDR3 is CASSFMTEQETQYF. Here the CDR3 DNA reads TGTGCCAGCAGCTTTATGACGGAGCAAGAGACCCAGTACTTC. The full variable domain, with the rest looked up from reference TRBV7-9 and TRBJ2-5, is DTGVSQNPRHKITKRGQNVTFRCDPISEHNRLYWYRQTLGQGPEFLTYFQNEAQLEKSRLLSDRFSAERPKGSFSTLEIQRTEQGDSAMYLCASSFMTEQETQYFGPGTRLLVL.

The chain joins TRBV23-1 to TRBJ1-5; 8 bases fit TRBD1. TRBV23-1 is placed among ORFs of uncertain function. V shed 3 bases and J 0 bases; nucleotides not matched to a gene: 13. The CDR3 has 19 residues. Written as DNA, the CDR3 is TGCGCCAGCAGTCACCCCGGGACAGGACTACCGCATAGCAATCAGCCCCAGCATTTT. Protein sequence: CASSHPGTGLPHSNQPQHF.

The DNA for the CDR3 is TGCGCCAGCGAAACTAGCGGGGCGCCGACAGATACGCAGTATTTT. It encodes CASETSGAPTDTQYF. This chain joins TRBV5-1 and TRBJ2-3; TRBD2 aligns across 10 bases. Germline CDR1 is SGHRS and CDR2 is YFSETQ. Trimming at V came to 7 bases and at J to 3 bases, leaving 8 bases not matched to a gene. This CDR3 contains 15 residues. The entire variable domain, with the rest obtained from reference TRBV5-1 and TRBJ2-3, is as follows: KAGVTQTPRYLIKTRGQQVTLSCSPISGHRSVSWYQQTPGQGLQFLFEYFSETQRNKGNFPGRFSGRQFSNSRSEMNVSTLELGDSALYLCASETSGAPTDTQYFGPGTRLTVL.

This chain uses TRBV18 with TRBJ1-6; 7 nucleotides line up with TRBD1. There are 15 residues in the CDR3. Germline lookup yields CDR1 KGHSH and CDR2 LQKENI. V shed 3 bases and J 11 bases; nucleotides not matched to a gene: 10. CDR3 residues: CASSPLQGPRTPLHF. As DNA, the CDR3 is TGTGCCAGCTCACCGCTACAGGGGCCCAGGACACCCCTCCACTTT.

The V call is TRBV5-4, the J call TRBJ2-5, with D tentatively TRBD1 (5 bases). Germline loops: CDR1 SGHNT, CDR2 YYREEE (reference sequence). Trimming took 2 bases from V and 5 from J, leaving 13 bases between them. The CDR3 is 14 amino acids. This CDR3 is CASSFPDSPETQYF. CDR3 nucleotides: TGTGCCAGCAGCTTCCCAGACAGTCCTGAGACCCAGTACTTC. The full variable domain, its missing parts supplied by reference TRBV5-4 and TRBJ2-5, is ETGVTQSPTHLIKTRGQQVTLRCSSQSGHNTVSWYQQALGQGPQFIFQYYREEENGRGNFPPRFSGLQFPNYSSELNVNALELDDSALYLCASSFPDSPETQYFGPGTRLLVL.

The chain joins TRBV9 to TRBJ2-1; 9 bases line up with TRBD1. From germline, CDR1 is SGDLS and CDR2 YYNGEE. The CDR3 is made up of 15 amino acids. V shed 4 bases and J 1 base; nucleotides not matched to a gene: 3. The CDR3 DNA reads TGTGCCAGCAGCTTGGGACAGGGATCCTACAATGAGCAGTTCTTC. It codes for CASSLGQGSYNEQFF. Filled out from reference TRBV9 and TRBJ2-1, the complete variable domain reads DSGVTQTPKHLITATGQRVTLRCSPRSGDLSVYWYQQSLDQGLQFLIQYYNGEERAKGNILERFSAQQFPDLHSELNLSSLELGDSALYFCASSLGQGSYNEQFFGPGTRLTVL.

The V call is TRBV28, the J call TRBJ2-7; TRBD2 matches at 9 bases. V gave up 7 bases and J gave up 0 bases; unmatched junction bases: 10. Germline V gives CDR1 MDHEN, CDR2 SYDVKM. The CDR3 sequence is 16 residues long. CDR3 in DNA: TGTGCCAGCAACATTAAAGCGGGAGGTAGCTCCTACGAGCAGTACTTC. Translating it yields CASNIKAGGSSYEQYF. Drawing the rest from reference TRBV28 and TRBJ2-7, the complete variable domain is DVKVTQSSRYLVKRTGEKVFLECVQDMDHENMFWYRQDPGLGLRLIYFSYDVKMKEKGDIPEGYSVSREKKERFSLILESASTNQTSMYLCASNIKAGGSSYEQYFGPGTRLTVT.